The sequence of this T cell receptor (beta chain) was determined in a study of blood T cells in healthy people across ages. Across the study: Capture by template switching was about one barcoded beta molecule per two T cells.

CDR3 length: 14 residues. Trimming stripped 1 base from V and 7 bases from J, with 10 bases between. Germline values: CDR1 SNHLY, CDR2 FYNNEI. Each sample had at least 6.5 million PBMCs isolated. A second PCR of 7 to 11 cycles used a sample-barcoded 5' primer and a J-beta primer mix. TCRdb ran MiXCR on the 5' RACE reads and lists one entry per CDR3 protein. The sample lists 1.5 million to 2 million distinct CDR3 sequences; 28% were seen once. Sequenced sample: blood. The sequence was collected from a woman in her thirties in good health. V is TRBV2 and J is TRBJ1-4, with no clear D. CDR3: CASSEEWSAEKLFF. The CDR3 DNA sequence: TGTGCCAGCAGTGAAGAATGGTCGGCTGAAAAACTGTTTTTT.